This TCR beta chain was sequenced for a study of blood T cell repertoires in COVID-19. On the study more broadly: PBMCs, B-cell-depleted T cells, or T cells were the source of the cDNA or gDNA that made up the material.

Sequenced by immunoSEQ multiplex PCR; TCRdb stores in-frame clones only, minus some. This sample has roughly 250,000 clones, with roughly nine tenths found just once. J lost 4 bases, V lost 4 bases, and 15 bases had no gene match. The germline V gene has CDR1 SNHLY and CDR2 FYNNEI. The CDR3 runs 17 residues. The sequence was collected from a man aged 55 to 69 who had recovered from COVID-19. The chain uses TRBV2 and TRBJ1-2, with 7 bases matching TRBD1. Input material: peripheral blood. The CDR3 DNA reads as TGTGCCAGCAGTGCTCGCAGGGGGGACGCCATAATCTATGGCTACACCTTC. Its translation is CASSARRGDAIIYGYTF.